These T cell receptor beta chains were read from a single sample in a study of chemoradiotherapy in HPV16-positive cancers. The table came from immunoSEQ multiplex PCR; TCRdb's copy has only in-frame clones and leaves some out. The sample comprises about 68,000 clones, roughly 90% of which are singletons, and 4.2% rests with the top ten. The sequenced sample was blood, obtained from a patient who underwent chemoradiotherapy. The origin of the receptors is a human donor with HPV-associated anogenital cancer. Both conserved end residues are part of each CDR3. D genes are given only for firm matches. Some rows mark clone size as missing; the rest say once, few, many or name a class of expanded clone.

>16|NA|TRBJ1-3|TRBV18|NA
CASSPSPAFSGNTIYF
TGTGCCAGCTCCCCTTCCCCGGCCTTCTCTGGAAACACCATATATTTT
>14|NA|TRBJ1-1|TRBV5-1|NA
CASSLRGAGTEAFF
TGCGCCAGCAGCTTGCGAGGGGCAGGGACTGAAGCTTTCTTT
>15|TRBD1|TRBJ2-7|TRBV5-4|NA
CASSLGQGVVYEQYF
TGTGCCAGCAGCTTGGGACAGGGAGTGGTCTACGAGCAGTACTTC
>14|TRBD1|TRBJ1-3|TRBV19|NA
CASSLRDRGNTIYF
TGTGCCAGTAGTCTCCGGGACAGGGGAAACACCATATATTTT
>13|NA|TRBJ2-7|TRBV10-3|NA
CAISRQDPYEQYF
TGTGCCATTTCACGACAGGACCCCTACGAGCAGTACTTC
>12|TRBD1|TRBJ2-7|TRBV10-2|NA
CASSQGAGEQYF
TGCGCCAGTAGTCAGGGGGCGGGGGAGCAGTACTTC
>10|NA|TRBJ2-3|TRBV6-5|NA
CASSRHPQYF
TGTGCCAGCAGTCGCCACCCGCAGTATTTT
>14|NA|TRBJ2-3|TRBV6-1|NA
CASSPYRRQDTQYF
TGTGCCAGCAGTCCTTACCGGAGACAAGATACGCAGTATTTT
>19|NA|TRBJ2-5|TRBV5-1|once
CASSLADQRKGGEQETQYF
TGCGCCAGCAGCTTGGCCGACCAACGTAAGGGCGGAGAGCAAGAGACCCAGTACTTC
>15|NA|TRBJ2-1|TRBV5-1|NA
CASSLVGESYNEQFF
TGCGCCAGCAGCTTAGTCGGGGAGAGCTACAATGAGCAGTTCTTC
>16|TRBD2|TRBJ2-3|TRBV7-9|NA
CASSLKRGGSFHTQYF
TGTGCCAGCAGCTTAAAGCGGGGGGGCTCCTTCCACACGCAGTATTTT
>14|NA|TRBJ2-5|TRBV11-2|NA
CASSDLRGRGTQYF
TGTGCCAGCTCCGATTTGAGGGGGCGGGGGACCCAGTACTTC
>14|NA|TRBJ1-1|TRBV5-3|NA
CARSARSGNTEAFF
TGTGCCAGAAGCGCTCGGTCAGGGAACACTGAAGCTTTCTTT
>14|NA|TRBJ2-1|TRBV21-1|NA
CASSSGIRAYEQFF
TGTGCCAGCAGCAGCGGGATAAGGGCATATGAGCAGTTCTTC
>19|TRBD2|TRBJ2-7|TRBV4-1|once
CASSQEAGVGLGPSYEQYF
TGCGCCAGCAGCCAAGAAGCGGGAGTGGGATTGGGACCATCCTACGAGCAGTACTTC
>14|TRBD1|TRBJ1-5|TRBV6-1|NA
CASRKGQSNQPQHF
TGTGCCAGCAGAAAGGGACAGAGCAATCAGCCCCAGCATTTT
>13|NA|TRBJ2-3|TRBV7-6|few
CASSPGRSDTQYF
TGTGCCAGCAGCCCAGGCCGTTCAGATACGCAGTATTTT
>13|NA|TRBJ1-5|TRBV6-6|NA
CASSRAVNQPQHF
TGTGCCAGCAGTCGAGCAGTCAATCAGCCCCAGCATTTT
>11|NA|TRBJ1-1|TRBV29-1|NA
CSVARDTEAFF
TGCAGCGTTGCGAGGGACACTGAAGCTTTCTTT
>12|NA|TRBJ2-1|TRBV5-6|NA
CASSLLYNEQFF
TGTGCCAGCAGCTTGTTATACAATGAGCAGTTCTTC
>17|NA|TRBJ2-1|TRBV15|NA
CATSRDLLATSYNEQFF
TGTGCCACCAGCAGAGATCTTCTAGCGACTTCCTACAATGAGCAGTTCTTC
>14|NA|TRBJ1-2|TRBV10-3|NA
CAISAEQGGYGYTF
TGTGCCATCAGTGCCGAACAGGGTGGCTATGGCTACACCTTC
>13|NA|TRBJ1-1|TRBV2|few
CASSEGRVTEAFF
TGTGCCAGCAGTGAAGGCAGGGTAACTGAAGCTTTCTTT
>15|NA|TRBJ2-5|TRBV10-3|NA
CAISESHAPTETQYF
TGTGCCATCAGTGAAAGTCACGCACCTACGGAGACCCAGTACTTC
>14|TRBD2|TRBJ2-7|TRBV25-1|NA
CASRTSGSSYEQYF
TGTGCCAGCAGGACTAGCGGGAGCTCCTACGAGCAGTACTTC
>15|TRBD1|TRBJ2-7|TRBV5-4|NA
CASSLVQGARDEQYF
TGTGCCAGCAGCTTGGTACAGGGGGCGCGGGACGAGCAGTACTTC
>18|NA|TRBJ2-4|TRBV7-2|once
CASSLVRQGVRAKNIQYF
TGTGCCAGCAGCTTAGTCCGCCAAGGGGTTCGAGCCAAAAACATTCAGTACTTC
>13|TRBD2|TRBJ2-7|TRBV18|NA
CASSPWEGSEQYF
TGTGCCAGCTCACCGTGGGAGGGAAGCGAGCAGTACTTC
>15|NA|TRBJ1-2|TRBV5-1|NA
CASSLEPGTNYGYTF
TGCGCCAGCAGCTTGGAACCGGGAACTAACTATGGCTACACCTTC
>14|NA|TRBJ1-3|TRBV19|NA
CASTKSPSGNTIYF
TGTGCCAGTACTAAGTCCCCCTCTGGAAACACCATATATTTT
>14|TRBD1|TRBJ1-5|TRBV19|NA
CASSTGTANQPQHF
TGTGCCAGTAGTACCGGGACAGCGAATCAGCCCCAGCATTTT
>13|NA|TRBJ2-5|TRBV28|NA
CASSTVGLQTQYF
TGTGCCAGCAGTACCGTAGGGCTTCAGACCCAGTACTTC
>13|NA|TRBJ1-3|TRBV11-3|NA
CASSSGPRNTIYF
TGTGCCAGCAGTTCGGGCCCAAGAAACACCATATATTTT
>15|NA|TRBJ1-2|TRBV5-1|NA
CASSLRVQRDYGYTF
TGCGCCAGCAGCTTGAGGGTCCAAAGGGACTATGGCTACACCTTC
>15|NA|TRBJ2-1|TRBV9|NA
CASSVAHGSYNEQFF
TGTGCCAGCAGCGTAGCCCATGGCTCCTACAATGAGCAGTTCTTC
>14|NA|TRBJ1-2|TRBV12-5|NA
CASGLEGGFYGYTF
TGTGCTAGTGGTTTGGAGGGCGGGTTCTATGGCTACACCTTC
>12|TRBD1|TRBJ1-2|TRBV6-1|NA
CASSRGGRGYTF
TGTGCCAGCAGTCGAGGGGGCCGTGGCTACACCTTC
>12|NA|TRBJ1-1|TRBV28|NA
CASSPGIHLTFF
TGTGCCAGCAGTCCCGGGATCCACCTGACTTTCTTT
>14|NA|TRBJ1-1|TRBV6-6|once
CASSPRPTIAEAFF
TGTGCCAGCAGCCCACGACCGACGATCGCTGAAGCTTTCTTT
>14|NA|TRBJ1-5|TRBV13|NA
CASSHGGVNQPQHF
TGTGCCAGCAGCCACGGGGGGGTCAATCAGCCCCAGCATTTT
>15|TRBD2|TRBJ2-1|TRBV5-4|NA
CASSSPPSGRGEQFF
TGTGCCAGCAGCTCCCCGCCTAGCGGGAGGGGCGAGCAGTTCTTC
>13|NA|TRBJ1-1|TRBV13|few
CASSLSRGTEAFF
TGTGCCAGCAGCTTATCCCGAGGCACTGAAGCTTTCTTT
>16|NA|TRBJ1-5|TRBV10-3|NA
CAISALGGGGEQPQHF
TGTGCCATCAGCGCTTTGGGGGGAGGGGGTGAGCAGCCCCAGCATTTT
>15|NA|TRBJ1-4|TRBV2|NA
CASSEVGRATEKLFF
TGTGCCAGCAGTGAAGTGGGACGAGCTACCGAAAAACTGTTTTTT
>14|NA|TRBJ1-3|TRBV5-1|NA
CASSQGSSGNTIYF
TGCGCCAGCAGCCAGGGGAGCTCTGGAAACACCATATATTTT
>18|TRBD2|TRBJ2-1|TRBV5-1|NA
CASSLEASGTSSYNEQFF
TGCGCCAGCAGCTTGGAAGCTAGCGGGACTTCATCTTACAATGAGCAGTTCTTC
>13|NA|TRBJ1-2|TRBV2|NA
CASRDTGFWGYTF
TGTGCCAGCAGGGATACAGGGTTTTGGGGCTACACCTTC
>14|NA|TRBJ1-1|TRBV4-2|once
CASSLRVENTEAFF
TGTGCCAGCAGCCTCAGGGTAGAGAACACTGAAGCTTTCTTT
>16|NA|TRBJ1-1|TRBV11-2|NA
CASSLEGSGEKTEAFF
TGTGCCAGCAGCTTAGAGGGGTCGGGGGAGAAAACTGAAGCTTTCTTT
>15|NA|TRBJ2-7|TRBV6-6|NA
CASSYTLSGPYEQYF
TGTGCCAGCAGTTACACCCTATCCGGCCCCTACGAGCAGTACTTC
>16|NA|TRBJ1-1|TRBV5-8|NA
CASSLRKGQKNTEAFF
TGTGCCAGCAGCTTACGAAAAGGACAGAAGAACACTGAAGCTTTCTTT
>14|TRBD1|TRBJ2-3|TRBV7-7|NA
CASSLGTGLDTQYF
TGTGCTAGCAGCTTAGGGACAGGGCTAGATACGCAGTATTTT
>15|TRBD2|TRBJ2-3|TRBV11-2|NA
CASRPSGGAADTQYF
TGTGCCAGCAGGCCTAGCGGGGGGGCCGCGGATACGCAGTATTTT
>14|NA|TRBJ2-1|TRBV9|once
CASSPWGEINEQFF
TGTGCCAGCAGCCCCTGGGGGGAAATCAATGAGCAGTTCTTC
>14|TRBD2|TRBJ2-3|TRBV5-1|NA
CASGWGGSTDTQYF
TGCGCCAGTGGTTGGGGGGGATCCACAGATACGCAGTATTTT